This is a list of T cell receptor beta chains from one sample in a study of spatial heterogeneity in lung cancer. TCRdb re-derived calls from the 5' RACE reads in MiXCR, one entry per CDR3 protein. The table shows over 3,500 distinct CDR3 sequences, with 5% to 6.5% occurring only once. The input for sequencing was lung tumor tissue, taken at surgery. Receptors originate from a male donor with early-stage non-small cell lung cancer. CDR3s include the opening cysteine and the closing phenylalanine or tryptophan. A D gene is named only where the DNA matches it firmly. Clone size appears in some rows only: once, few, many, or a class for an expanded clone.

clone_size,j_call,d_call,v_call,cdr3_nt,cdr3_aa
many,TRBJ2-1,.,TRBV7-3,TGTGCCAGCAGCTTGGGGAATGAGCAGTTCTTC,CASSLGNEQFF
.,TRBJ1-2,TRBD1,TRBV20-1,TGCAGTGCTAGAGCAGGGGCAGGGGGCATGGGCTATGGCTACACCTTC,CSARAGAGGMGYGYTF
few,TRBJ2-3,.,TRBV7-9,TGTGCCAGCAGCTTAGGTACAGCGGGAGATACGCAGTATTTT,CASSLGTAGDTQYF
many,TRBJ2-2,TRBD1,TRBV7-8,TGTGCCAGCAGCTCGGGACAGGGTGGGGCCGGGGAGCTGTTTTTT,CASSSGQGGAGELFF
many,TRBJ2-2,.,TRBV6-5,TGTGCCAGCAGTTACGACAGGGGCGGGAGCACCGGGGAGCTGTTTTTT,CASSYDRGGSTGELFF
many,TRBJ2-7,.,TRBV20-1,TGCAGTGCTCCCCGGGAGAGGTTCGGCGAGCAGTACTTC,CSAPRERFGEQYF
.,TRBJ2-5,TRBD2,TRBV20-1,TGCAGTGCTAGAGATGTACAGGCGGGGGGCAAAGAGACCCAGTACTTC,CSARDVQAGGKETQYF
many,TRBJ1-6,.,TRBV7-9,TGTGCCAGCAGCCGGGAGGATTCACCCCTCCACTTT,CASSREDSPLHF
.,TRBJ2-3,TRBD2,TRBV7-3,TGTGCCAGCAGCTTAATGGCCACTAGCGGGACATTGCAGTATTTT,CASSLMATSGTLQYF
many,TRBJ2-5,.,TRBV7-2,TGTGCCAGCAGCCGGGGTGGGGCCGACGAAGAGACCCAGTACTTC,CASSRGGADEETQYF
many,TRBJ2-7,.,TRBV6-2/TRBV6-3,TGTGCCAGCAGTTACTCACGTATGCAGTACTTC,CASSYSRMQYF
many,TRBJ2-5,.,TRBV7-9,TGTGCCAGCAGCTTAGATCCGGGGGAGACCCAGTACTTC,CASSLDPGETQYF
many,TRBJ2-2,.,TRBV5-1,TGCGCCAGCAGCCCCACTAGCAGGGACACCGGGGAGCTGTTTTTT,CASSPTSRDTGELFF
many,TRBJ2-2,.,TRBV9,TGTGCCAGCAGCGTGGAAAGCGGAGAGGACGGGGAGCTGTTTTTT,CASSVESGEDGELFF
.,TRBJ2-2,.,TRBV27,TGTGCCAGCAGAGGGGCGACCGGGGAGCTGTTTTTT,CASRGATGELFF
many,TRBJ2-7,.,TRBV7-9,TGTGCCAGCAGCACCGGACAGCATTCCTACGAGCAGTACTTC,CASSTGQHSYEQYF
many,TRBJ2-1,.,TRBV7-9,TGTGCCAGCAGCTTAGATAATGAGCAGTTCTTC,CASSLDNEQFF
many,TRBJ1-2,.,TRBV7-8,TGTGCCAGCAGCCCGGGGGACGGTGGGGTCTATGGCTACACCTTC,CASSPGDGGVYGYTF
medium-sized,TRBJ2-1,TRBD2,TRBV29-1,TGCAGCTCAGGGACTAGCGGCTACAATGAGCAGTTCTTC,CSSGTSGYNEQFF
many,TRBJ2-3,TRBD2,TRBV7-2,TGTGCCAGCAGCTGGGGAGGTAGCGGGGTCACAGATACGCAGTATTTT,CASSWGGSGVTDTQYF
medium-sized,TRBJ2-2,.,TRBV19,TGTGCCAGTAGTATTAGGGCACTTAACACCGGGGAGCTGTTTTTT,CASSIRALNTGELFF
many,TRBJ2-5,TRBD2,TRBV18,TGTGCCAGCTCAGGGACTAGCGGAAACCAAGAGACCCAGTACTTC,CASSGTSGNQETQYF
few,TRBJ2-7,.,TRBV6-5,TGTGCCAGCAGTTATACTATTCTCGGATACGAGCAGTACTTC,CASSYTILGYEQYF
many,TRBJ2-7,.,TRBV19,TGTGCCAGTAGTTCCCCGGGGCAGGTTCCTTTCGAGCAGTACTTC,CASSSPGQVPFEQYF
medium-sized,TRBJ2-5,TRBD1,TRBV7-9,TGTGCCAGCAGCTCCGACAGGGGGCTTTGGGAGACCCAGTACTTC,CASSSDRGLWETQYF
medium-sized,TRBJ2-7,.,TRBV28,TGTGCCAGCAGTTTGGGCCCATGGATAGACTGCGAGCAGTACTTC,CASSLGPWIDCEQYF
many,TRBJ1-5,TRBD1,TRBV19,TGTGCCAGTAGTCCTGGGACAGGGTGGCAGCCCCAGCATTTT,CASSPGTGWQPQHF
many,TRBJ1-3,.,TRBV11-3,TGTGCCAGCAGCCAATCCAACAGCCCCAGCTCTGGAAACACCATATATTTT,CASSQSNSPSSGNTIYF
.,TRBJ2-7,TRBD1,TRBV6-1,TGTGCCAGCAGTGCCCTGGGACAGGGAGCCCTCGAGCAGTACTTC,CASSALGQGALEQYF
many,TRBJ2-1,.,TRBV7-8,TGTGCCAGCAGCAACCCACGGGACGCGACGACCTCCTACAATGAGCAGTTCTTC,CASSNPRDATTSYNEQFF
many,TRBJ1-5,.,TRBV5-1,TGCGCCAGCAGCTTTCGTTCAGGGTCGGGTAATGTGCCGGGGAGTCGGAGCAATCAGCCCCAGCATTTT,CASSFRSGSGNVPGSRSNQPQHF
few,TRBJ2-7,.,TRBV6-1,TGTGCCAGCAGTGAATCAGGGGACTACGAGCAGTACTTC,CASSESGDYEQYF
few,TRBJ2-3,.,TRBV5-4,TGTGCCAGCAGCTTAGCGACCAGCACAGATACGCAGTATTTT,CASSLATSTDTQYF
many,TRBJ2-1,TRBD2,TRBV11-2,TGTGCCAGCAGCCACATTTTCCCCGGGGGGGCCCACTCCAATGAGCAGTTCTTC,CASSHIFPGGAHSNEQFF
many,TRBJ2-7,.,TRBV3-1,TGTGCCAGCAGCCAAGGGAACCCGGACGTGGCACAGCAGTACTTC,CASSQGNPDVAQQYF
many,TRBJ2-5,.,TRBV11-2,TGTGCCAGCAGCTTGGGGTCGGGGCTGGAGACCCAGTACTTC,CASSLGSGLETQYF
.,TRBJ2-1,.,TRBV29-1,TGCAGCGTTTCGGCGAATGAGCAGTTCTTC,CSVSANEQFF
many,TRBJ2-5,.,TRBV5-5,TGTGCCAGCAGCGCAGCCTGGGGGCAAGAGACCCAGTACTTC,CASSAAWGQETQYF
many,TRBJ1-2,TRBD1,TRBV6-1,TGTGCCAGCGGAACAGGGGGCCTTCGCGGCTACACCTTC,CASGTGGLRGYTF
many,TRBJ2-7,TRBD1,TRBV5-1,TGCGCCAGCAGCTTCGGGACAGAGGTCTACGAGCAGTACTTC,CASSFGTEVYEQYF
many,TRBJ2-2,.,TRBV20-1,TGCAGTGCTCCGGAAGGGGCGGGCACCGGGGAGCTGTTTTTT,CSAPEGAGTGELFF
large,TRBJ2-2,.,TRBV20-1,TGCAGTGCGGGCCAGGGGGGTAACACCGGGGAGCTGTTTTTT,CSAGQGGNTGELFF
medium-sized,TRBJ2-1,.,TRBV11-2,TGTGCCAGCAGCGGCCATGAGCAGTTCTTC,CASSGHEQFF
many,TRBJ1-1,TRBD1,TRBV5-6,TGTGCCAGCAGCGGCGACAGGGGTAGCGCTTTCTTT,CASSGDRGSAFF
many,TRBJ1-2,.,TRBV4-3,TGCGCCAGCAGCCAAGATTCAGTAACCGGCTACACCTTC,CASSQDSVTGYTF
.,TRBJ2-2,TRBD2,TRBV3-1,TGTGCCAGCAGCCCCAGCGGGGAGAACACCGGGGAGCTGTTTTTT,CASSPSGENTGELFF
.,TRBJ2-1,TRBD2,TRBV30,TGTGCCTGGAGTCGACTAGCGGATACGAATGAGCAGTTCTTC,CAWSRLADTNEQFF
medium-sized,TRBJ2-1,TRBD2,TRBV5-1,TGCGCCAGCAGCTTGTCTACTAGCGGGAGTAGGTACAATGAGCAGTTCTTC,CASSLSTSGSRYNEQFF
.,TRBJ2-2,.,TRBV11-2,TGTGCCAGCAGCTTAATCGCAGGGTTTGACACCGGGGAGCTGTTTTTT,CASSLIAGFDTGELFF
many,TRBJ2-2,.,TRBV4-3,TGCGCCAGCAGCCGTCTGAGGGAAGGAACCGGGGAGCTGTTTTTT,CASSRLREGTGELFF
.,TRBJ1-1,.,TRBV5-6,TGTGCCAGCAGCTTGGTAATGAACACTGAAGCTTTCTTT,CASSLVMNTEAFF
many,TRBJ1-1,.,TRBV7-9,TGTGCCAGCAGCTTTAAGGCGACGGCGAAGGGGAACACTGAAGCTTTCTTT,CASSFKATAKGNTEAFF
many,TRBJ2-5,.,TRBV7-9,TGTGCCAGCATATCCGACGGCGTGGGGACCCAGTACTTC,CASISDGVGTQYF
many,TRBJ2-5,TRBD2,TRBV5-1,TGCGCCAGCAGCCGACTAGCGGGGGGCCAAGAGACCCAGTACTTC,CASSRLAGGQETQYF
few,TRBJ2-1,TRBD1,TRBV30,TGTGCCTGGAGTGGACAGGGTTTTTTAGGCAATGAGCAGTTCTTC,CAWSGQGFLGNEQFF
many,TRBJ1-1,TRBD1,TRBV7-9,TGTGCCAGCTCCTTTGGGACAGGGGAAACTGAAGCTTTCTTT,CASSFGTGETEAFF
medium-sized,TRBJ2-1,.,TRBV12-3/TRBV12-4,TGTGCCAGCAGTAGCATCATCGGAGGGAATGAGCAGTTCTTC,CASSSIIGGNEQFF